These 24 T cell receptor beta chains came from one sample sequenced in a study of blood T cell repertoires in COVID-19. Assay used: immunoSEQ multiplex PCR; TCRdb lists only in-frame clones, some missing. The sample has a few hundred thousand clones, roughly 85% seen once; the top ten hold 7.2%. Sequenced: peripheral blood. These receptors all come from a human donor in a cohort sampled during active COVID-19.

This chain uses TRBV12-3 or TRBV12-4 with TRBJ1-2, with 7 bases that match TRBD1. Trimming removed 8 bases from V and 3 bases from J; junction bases left unmatched: 3. The length of the CDR3 is 12 residues. In nucleotides, the CDR3 is TGTGCCAGCCGGGACAGCTACTATGGCTACACCTTC. Residues: CASRDSYYGYTF.

The chain joins TRBV7-2 to TRBJ2-3; D might be TRBD2 (5 bases). Looked up from germline, CDR1 is SGHTA and CDR2 is FQGNSA. The CDR3 is 12 amino acids. V was pared by 5 bases and J by 4 bases, with 7 bases between. The chain's CDR3 is CASSPGADTQYF. CDR3 DNA: TGTGCCAGCAGCCCCGGGGCAGATACGCAGTATTTT.

The V call is TRBV6-5, the J call TRBJ2-4; D is unresolved. Between the trimmed V and J ends, which lost 4 bases and 5 bases, there was a span of 15 bases. From germline, CDR1 is MNHEY and CDR2 SVGAGI. CDR3 length equals 15 residues. CDR3 sequence: CASSSLTAQQNIQYF. The CDR3, as DNA: TGTGCCAGCAGTTCTCTAACAGCACAACAAAACATTCAGTACTTC.

The chain employs TRBV3-1 (or the pseudogene TRBV3-2) and TRBJ2-7; TRBD1 aligns across 8 bases. This CDR3 is built from 16 residues. Per the germline V gene, CDR1 is LGHDT and CDR2 is YNNKEL (reference sequence). After removal of 2 bases from V and 3 bases from J, the junction contained 9 bases not matched to a gene. CDR3: CASSQSSTGAIYEQYF. CDR3 nucleotide sequence: TGTGCCAGCAGCCAAAGCTCGACAGGGGCGATCTACGAGCAGTACTTC.

The chain employs TRBV28 and TRBJ2-7, with D perhaps matching TRBD2 (6 bases). The CDR3 runs to 13 residues. Trimming left V 6 bases short and J 10 bases short, with 19 bases between. In germline, CDR1 is MDHEN, CDR2 SYDVKM. The CDR3 loop is CASSTQAGSSQYF. In nucleotides, the CDR3 is TGTGCCAGCAGCACCCAAGCGGGCTCGAGTCAGTACTTC.

This sequence joins TRBV27 and TRBJ1-1; D might be TRBD1 (5 bases). The V end was cut by 5 bases, the J end by 11 bases, with 18 bases between. CDR1 and CDR2 (germline): MNHEY, SMNVEV (reference sequence). This CDR3 has 13 residues. Written as DNA, the CDR3 is TGTGCCAGCAGTCAAGGAAAAGGGGCGGTGGCTTTCTTT. It is translated as CASSQGKGAVAFF.

The chain couples TRBV2 to TRBJ1-2; 10 nucleotides agree with TRBD1. The CDR3 covers 13 residues. CDR1 is SNHLY and CDR2 is FYNNEI in the germline V gene. The trim removed 8 bases at V and 7 bases at J, leaving 7 bases unmatched. The CDR3 loop reads CASDRQGAGGYTF. The CDR3 DNA follows: TGTGCCAGCGATCGACAGGGGGCGGGTGGCTACACCTTC.

This clone was observed once. Distinct nucleotide sequences in the sample also encode this CDR3. The chain combines TRBV3-1 (or the pseudogene TRBV3-2) with TRBJ2-5; D gene unclear. The germline V and J ends were trimmed by 0 bases and 4 bases, with 3 bases remaining between them. Per the germline V gene, CDR1 is LGHDT and CDR2 is YNNKEL (reference sequence). CDR3 size: 12 residues. For the CDR3, the DNA is TGTGCCAGCAGCCAAGATCGAGAGACCCAGTACTTC. It specifies CASSQDRETQYF.

This clone showed up just once. The chain combines TRBV27 with TRBJ2-1; maybe TRBD2 (6 bases). The CDR3 is 13 amino acids. Germline V CDR1 and CDR2: MNHEY, SMNVEV (reference sequence). The V gene lost 8 bases and the J gene lost 7 bases, with 15 bases spanning the gap. The CDR3 DNA sequence: TGTGCCAGCCGGCCCGGGGGTGGGAATGAGCAGTTCTTC. This translates into CASRPGGGNEQFF.

The chain couples TRBV10-3 to TRBJ2-3; 13 nucleotides agree with TRBD2. Trimming removed 0 bases from V and 2 bases from J; junction bases left unmatched: 2. The CDR3 loop spans 17 amino acids. The germline V gene has CDR1 ENHRY and CDR2 SYGVKD. CDR3 in DNA: TGTGCCATCAGTGAGTCGACTAGCGGGGGGACCACAGATACGCAGTATTTT. Translating it yields CAISESTSGGTTDTQYF.

This chain connects TRBV25-1 to TRBJ1-1; 10 bases are shared with TRBD1. The germline gives CDR1 MGHDK, CDR2 SYGVNS. V trimming: 10 bases; J trimming: 10 bases; junction bases outside the gene matches: 12. The CDR3 is made up of 13 amino acids. The CDR3 nucleotides read TGTGCCACCAGCGGGGACAGGGGAGGGAGAGCTTTCTTT. It codes for CATSGDRGGRAFF. Complete variable domain (other parts from reference TRBV25-1 and TRBJ1-1): EADIYQTPRYLVIGTGKKITLECSQTMGHDKMYWYQQDPGMELHLIHYSYGVNSTEKGDLSSESTVSRIRTEHFPLTLESARPSHTSQYLCATSGDRGGRAFFGQGTRLTVV.

Note on this clone: This CDR3 is also generated by other DNA sequences in the sample. The chain has TRBV5-5 and TRBJ1-1; perhaps TRBD1 as D (5 bases). The germline CDR1 and CDR2 sequences are SGHKS and YYEKEE (reference sequence). The CDR3 contains 13 residues. Trimming took 1 base from V and 1 from J, leaving 5 bases between them. The CDR3 DNA is TGTGCCAGCAGCTTGACAGGGAACACTGAAGCTTTCTTT. Residues: CASSLTGNTEAFF.

V is TRBV5-4 and J is TRBJ1-4, with D hard to call. This CDR3 contains 15 residues. V lost 4 bases to trimming and J lost 3 bases, with 13 bases between them. The germline V gene encodes CDR1 SGHNT and CDR2 YYREEE (reference sequence). The CDR3: CASSPSKKPNEKLFF. The CDR3 DNA reads TGTGCCAGCAGCCCATCAAAGAAGCCTAATGAAAAACTGTTTTTT. Full variable domain (outside the CDR3, taken from reference TRBV5-4 and TRBJ1-4): ETGVTQSPTHLIKTRGQQVTLRCSSQSGHNTVSWYQQALGQGPQFIFQYYREEENGRGNFPPRFSGLQFPNYSSELNVNALELDDSALYLCASSPSKKPNEKLFFGSGTQLSVL.

V gene TRBV10-3 combines with J gene TRBJ2-7; maybe TRBD2 (7 bases). This CDR3 has 13 amino acids. Trimming pared 8 bases from V and 1 base from J, leaving 12 bases between. Germline V gene sequence: CDR1 ENHRY, CDR2 SYGVKD. CDR3 region: CAIGEGVSYEQYF. The DNA of the CDR3 is TGTGCCATCGGGGAGGGGGTGTCCTACGAGCAGTACTTC.

The rearrangement joins TRBV10-3 to TRBJ1-3; 9 bases fit TRBD1. Germline V CDR1 and CDR2: ENHRY, SYGVKD. This CDR3 has 16 amino acids. Trimming cost V 5 bases and J 2 bases; bases outside gene matches: 7. In DNA, the CDR3 is TGTGCCATCAGTCCCCAGGGACAGGGCGCTGGAAACACCATATATTTT. Amino acid sequence: CAISPQGQGAGNTIYF.

The CDR3 DNA follows: TGTGCCATCATTGGGGGACAGGGAATATTTGGCTACACCTTC. Protein: CAIIGGQGIFGYTF. The chain recombines TRBV10-3 with TRBJ1-2; TRBD1 matches at 9 bases. Germline loops: CDR1 ENHRY, CDR2 SYGVKD. CDR3 length: 14 residues. With V trimmed by 7 bases and J by 7 bases, 10 bases remained unmatched.

The chain uses TRBV7-3 and TRBJ2-7, with a weak D call TRBD2 (5 bases). V lost 1 base and J lost 6, with 16 bases in between. In germline, CDR1 is SGHTA, CDR2 FQGTGA. The CDR3 sequence is 15 residues long. The DNA for the CDR3 is TGTGCCAGCAGCTTAAGCTCGACGGAAGGGAGCGAGCAGTACTTC. It yields the protein CASSLSSTEGSEQYF.

J is TRBJ2-3 and V is TRBV5-1; a possible D gene is TRBD2 (6 bases). Germline assignment: CDR1 SGHRS and CDR2 YFSETQ. This CDR3 is 16 amino acids long. Trimming shortened V by 4 bases and J by 1 base, and 16 bases separated the two germline ends. CDR3 coding DNA: TGCGCCAGCAGCCTGAGACTAGATTATGGCACAGATACGCAGTATTTT. Translating it yields CASSLRLDYGTDTQYF.

This sequence joins TRBV27 and TRBJ1-5; TRBD1 aligns across 10 bases. The length of the CDR3 is 15 residues. The germline V gene has CDR1 MNHEY and CDR2 SMNVEV (reference sequence). The trim removed 6 bases at V and 6 bases at J, leaving 8 bases unmatched. CDR3 DNA sequence: TGTGCCAGCAGAAGCGACAGGGACAGGGGTCAGCCCCAGCATTTT. This encodes CASRSDRDRGQPQHF.

The rearrangement uses TRBV5-1 and TRBJ2-3, with 11 nucleotides matching TRBD2. The V segment lost 4 bases and the J segment 1 base; nucleotides outside the gene matches: 5. This CDR3 is 16 amino acids long. Germline V gene data show CDR1 as SGHRS and CDR2 as YFSETQ. CDR3 bases: TGCGCCAGCAGCCGGATGACTAGCGGGGGCACAGATACGCAGTATTTT. Amino acid sequence: CASSRMTSGGTDTQYF.

This clone has just a few counts. The chain links TRBV3-1 (or the pseudogene TRBV3-2) to TRBJ1-2; no reliable D call. From germline, CDR1 is LGHDT and CDR2 YNNKEL (reference sequence). This CDR3 comprises 16 residues. V was clipped by 0 bases and J by 8 bases, with 19 bases between them. Here the CDR3 DNA reads TGTGCCAGCAGCCAAGATAATCGGCGGCGTCCGAAGGGCTACACCTTC. Amino acid sequence: CASSQDNRRRPKGYTF.

The chain joins TRBV7-2 to TRBJ2-1; 8 bases fit TRBD2. Germline V gene data show CDR1 as SGHTA and CDR2 as FQGNSA. This CDR3 has 15 residues. Trimming removed 5 bases from V and 5 bases from J; junction bases left unmatched: 8. CDR3 bases: TGTGCCAGCAGCCCCCGGACTAGCCAGGACAATGAGCAGTTCTTC. Translating it yields CASSPRTSQDNEQFF.

The chain recombines TRBV30 with TRBJ1-6; no clear D gene. Trimming pared 5 bases from V and 7 bases from J, leaving 18 bases between. The CDR3 spans 15 residues. CDR1 GTSNPN and CDR2 SVGIG come from the germline V gene (reference sequence). The CDR3 region is CAWQTGSTGNSPLHF. The CDR3, as DNA: TGTGCCTGGCAGACGGGGTCAACGGGGAATTCACCCCTCCACTTT.

The V and J genes are TRBV21-1 and TRBJ1-6; the table gives TRBD1 as D, unverified against the DNA. TRBV21-1 represents a pseudogene. There are 16 residues in the CDR3. The CDR3 loop reads CASSKRNRRGISPLHF. In DNA, the CDR3 is TGTGCCAGCAGCAAAAGGAATAGAAGGGGAATTTCACCCCTCCACTTT.